The 32 T cell receptor beta chains below were found in one sample sequenced in a study of T-cell reconstitution after alpha-beta-depleted transplantation in children. Unique molecular identifiers were incorporated into the prepared TCRbeta library. In TCRdb, the PCR reads were re-called with MiXCR into one record per CDR3 protein. Among 350,000 to 500,000 distinct CDR3 sequences listed, around two fifths were seen once. The sequencing used PBMCs, collected before TCRalphabeta/CD19-depleted stem cell transplant. The receptors originated from a girl aged 2-9 years with aplastic anemia, due to receive a stem cell transplant.

The V call is TRBV20-1, the J call TRBJ2-3, with 8 positions matching TRBD2. This CDR3 contains 16 residues. V shed 1 base, J shed 2 bases, and the junction held 8 bases outside the gene matches. From germline, CDR1 is DFQATT and CDR2 SNEGSKA (reference sequence). In DNA, the CDR3 is TGCAGTGCTAGAGTATCTAGCGGGCTCAACACAGATACGCAGTATTTT. Translating it yields CSARVSSGLNTDTQYF.

This clonotype was seen a handful of times. The CDR3 here is CSARNREGGELFF. The CDR3 DNA reads as TGCAGTGCCAGAAACAGGGAAGGCGGGGAGCTGTTTTTT. The chain links TRBV20-1 to TRBJ2-2; the D gene is possibly TRBD1 (6 bases). CDR1 is DFQATT and CDR2 is SNEGSKA in the germline V gene (reference sequence). The CDR3 runs to 13 residues. Trimming stripped 6 bases from V and 7 bases from J, with 15 bases between.

The rearrangement joins TRBV6-5 to TRBJ2-7; D is undetermined. This CDR3 comprises 15 residues. V lost 0 bases and J lost 1, with 10 bases in between. Germline CDR1 MNHEY, CDR2 SVGAGI. The CDR3 region is CASSYSILGSYEQYF. CDR3 DNA: TGTGCCAGCAGTTACTCGATACTGGGTTCCTACGAGCAGTACTTC.

The chain uses TRBV5-1 and TRBJ1-2, with 8 bases that match TRBD1. The ends lost 4 bases at V and 10 bases at J; junction bases unmatched: 15. The length of the CDR3 is 15 residues. Germline V gene lookup returns CDR1 SGHRS and CDR2 YFSETQ. DNA of the CDR3: TGCGCCAGCAGCCCGGACAGGGCCTCTGGGGACGTCTACACCTTC. It translates to CASSPDRASGDVYTF.

This chain uses TRBV7-9 with TRBJ2-6; D unresolved. This CDR3 region has 13 residues. The germline V gene has CDR1 SEHNR and CDR2 FQNEAQ (reference sequence). V gave up 7 bases and J gave up 7 bases, with 11 bases separating them. This CDR3 is CASILDPANVLTF. The CDR3 coding sequence is TGTGCCAGCATCCTTGACCCCGCCAACGTCCTGACTTTC.

This clonotype occurred a few times. CDR3 region: CASSFGGSSSYEQYF. The DNA of the CDR3 is TGTGCCAGCAGCTTCGGCGGGAGCAGCTCCTACGAGCAGTACTTC. The chain has TRBV7-9 and TRBJ2-7, with TRBD2 matching 7 bases. The CDR3 contains 15 residues. Germline lookup yields CDR1 SEHNR and CDR2 FQNEAQ (reference sequence). The ends lost 3 bases at V and 0 bases at J; junction bases unmatched: 5. The full variable domain, in which reference TRBV7-9 and TRBJ2-7 provide the parts outside the CDR3, is DTGVSQNPRHKITKRGQNVTFRCDPISEHNRLYWYRQTLGQGPEFLTYFQNEAQLEKSRLLSDRFSAERPKGSFSTLEIQRTEQGDSAMYLCASSFGGSSSYEQYFGPGTRLTVT.

This clonotype was detected a few times. V usage is TRBV10-3 and J usage is TRBJ2-7, with D uncertain. CDR3 length: 13 residues. Germline V lookup: CDR1 ENHRY, CDR2 SYGVKD. V lost 0 bases and J 5 bases, leaving 8 bases between the germline ends. CDR3 protein: CAISESLWDEQYF. The DNA for the CDR3 is TGTGCCATCAGTGAGTCTCTCTGGGACGAGCAGTACTTC.

The chain employs TRBV12-3 or TRBV12-4 and TRBJ2-2; possibly TRBD1 for D (6 bases). V gave up 6 bases and J gave up 7 bases, with 15 bases separating them. This CDR3 contains 14 residues. CDR3 sequence reads: CASSLRGVGGELFF. CDR3 bases: TGTGCCAGCAGCCTCAGGGGAGTTGGCGGGGAGCTGTTTTTT.

This clonotype was detected ten times or more. The CDR3 DNA sequence: TGTGCCAGCAGCTTGGCCCGGGAGGTAGCCAAAAACATTCAGTACTTC. Amino acid sequence: CASSLAREVAKNIQYF. J is TRBJ2-4 and V is TRBV5-6; 7 bases are shared with TRBD2. V shed 0 bases and J 0 bases; nucleotides not matched to a gene: 3. CDR1 is SGHDT and CDR2 is YYEEEE in the germline V gene. The CDR3 spans 16 residues.

The CDR3 nucleotides are TGTGCCATCAGTGAGTCAAGTAGCGAAGGGCAGTTCTTC. Translated, it gives CAISESSSEGQFF. V and J are TRBV10-3 and TRBJ2-1; D perhaps matches TRBD2 (5 bases). The CDR3 has 13 amino acids. V lost 0 bases and J 12 bases, leaving 12 bases between the germline ends. Germline assignment: CDR1 ENHRY and CDR2 SYGVKD.

This rearrangement joins TRBV20-1 to TRBJ2-3; D is unclear. Germline V CDR1 and CDR2: DFQATT, SNEGSKA (reference sequence). The CDR3 totals 11 residues. Trimming took 3 bases from V and 5 from J, leaving 6 bases between them. The CDR3 DNA reads TGCAGTGCTAGTATAGGAGATACGCAGTATTTT. It encodes CSASIGDTQYF.

The chain employs TRBV5-1 and TRBJ2-2; D assignment may be TRBD1 or TRBD2 (5 bases each). CDR3 length: 16 amino acids. CDR1 is SGHRS, CDR2 YFSETQ, per germline. V was shortened by 3 bases and J by 2 bases, with 14 bases between the two germline ends. The CDR3 DNA sequence: TGCGCCAGCAGCTCCCTACCGGGACCCAACACCGGGGAGCTGTTTTTT. Translating gives CASSSLPGPNTGELFF.

This clonotype was recorded at least ten times. V is TRBV27 and J is TRBJ1-1; 7 positions match TRBD1. Per germline, CDR1 MNHEY and CDR2 SMNVEV (reference sequence). The ends lost 5 bases at V and 1 base at J; junction bases unmatched: 7. This CDR3 region has 15 residues. CDR3 bases: TGTGCCAGCAGTCCACAGACAGGGACGAACACTGAAGCTTTCTTT. Translating it yields CASSPQTGTNTEAFF.

This clonotype was seen a handful of times. CDR3 sequence (DNA): TGTGCCAGCAGCGATCACGTCAATGGCTACACCTTC. It specifies CASSDHVNGYTF. The chain has TRBV9 and TRBJ1-2; no definite D call. The V gene's germline CDR1 is SGDLS and CDR2 YYNGEE. The length of the CDR3 is 12 residues. Trimming shortened V by 3 bases and J by 6 bases, and 9 bases separated the two germline ends.

This clonotype was observed a few times. One end of the junction is discordant with germline, which a read error may explain. This chain connects TRBV30 to TRBJ1-1; unclear D gene. The CDR3 loop spans 11 amino acids. CDR1 is GTSNPN and CDR2 is SVGIG in the germline V gene (reference sequence). The CDR3 region is CAWSTNPEAFF. CDR3 nucleotides: TGTGCCTGGAGTACGAACCCTGAAGCTTTCTTT. Supplemented by reference TRBV30 and TRBJ1-1, the full variable domain reads SQTIHQWPATLVQPVGSPLSLECTVEGTSNPNLYWYRQAAGRGLQLLFYSVGIGQISSEVPQNLSASRPQDRQFILSSKKLLLSDSGFYLCAWSTNPEAFFGQGTRLTVV.

This clonotype appeared a few times. The rearrangement joins TRBV30 to TRBJ1-4; D is possibly TRBD1 (5 bases). Trimming took off 5 bases at V and 8 bases at J, with 15 bases between the two ends. CDR3 size: 13 residues. The germline CDR1 and CDR2 sequences are GTSNPN and SVGIG (reference sequence). CDR3 in amino acids: CAWPRDEKEKLFF. CDR3 bases: TGTGCCTGGCCCCGGGACGAAAAAGAAAAACTGTTTTTT. Full variable domain (rest looked up from reference TRBV30 and TRBJ1-4): SQTIHQWPATLVQPVGSPLSLECTVEGTSNPNLYWYRQAAGRGLQLLFYSVGIGQISSEVPQNLSASRPQDRQFILSSKKLLLSDSGFYLCAWPRDEKEKLFFGSGTQLSVL.

The gene calls are TRBV5-1 and TRBJ2-5; the match to TRBD2 covers 8 bases. J lost 2 bases, V lost 4 bases, and 7 bases had no gene match. This CDR3 is 15 amino acids long. Germline V lookup: CDR1 SGHRS, CDR2 YFSETQ. The CDR3 protein is CASSLSGGRQETQYF. For the CDR3, the DNA is TGCGCCAGCAGCCTTTCGGGGGGGCGGCAAGAGACCCAGTACTTC.

The table lists this clonotype with a count of one. One junction end disagrees with the germline gene, perhaps due to a read error. The J gene is TRBJ2-3, the V gene TRBV30; D assignment may be TRBD1 or TRBD2 (5 bases each). Looked up from germline, CDR1 is GTSNPN and CDR2 is SVGIG (reference sequence). The CDR3 runs to 15 residues. As DNA, the CDR3 is TGTGCCTGGAGTGTACGGTGGGACCGGGCAGATACGCAGTATTTC. This encodes CAWSVRWDRADTQYF.

This clonotype was found many times. V is TRBV15 and J is TRBJ1-5, with D maybe TRBD1 (5 bases). The CDR3 has 14 amino acids. Germline V gene data show CDR1 as LNHNV and CDR2 as YYDKDF (reference sequence). The germline V and J ends were trimmed by 4 bases and 6 bases, with 13 bases remaining between them. The CDR3 sequence is CATSNLQGGQPQHF. CDR3 nucleotide sequence: TGTGCCACCAGCAATCTCCAGGGTGGTCAGCCCCAGCATTTT.

CDR3 sequence: CSARLAGRSYEQYF. CDR3 nucleotides: TGCAGTGCTCGACTAGCGGGACGGTCCTACGAGCAGTACTTC. The rearrangement links TRBV20-1 to TRBJ2-7; 11 nucleotides line up with TRBD2. Losses at the gene ends were 5 bases for V and 1 base for J; bases not matched to a gene: 4. The germline gives CDR1 DFQATT, CDR2 SNEGSKA (reference sequence). This CDR3 spans 14 amino acids.

There are a few counts of this clonotype. CDR3 sequence (DNA): TGCAGTGCTAGGGATTGGGCTGCTGAAGCTTTCTTT. It specifies CSARDWAAEAFF. This sequence joins TRBV20-1 and TRBJ1-1; no reliable D call. This CDR3 is 12 amino acids long. Trimming stripped 3 bases from V and 6 bases from J, with 11 bases between. Germline assignment: CDR1 DFQATT and CDR2 SNEGSKA (reference sequence).

The chain carries TRBV9 and TRBJ1-2; no reliable D call. Germline-derived CDR1 and CDR2 are SGDLS and YYNGEE. Trimming removed 0 bases from V and 0 bases from J, with 9 bases in between. This CDR3 comprises 15 residues. The CDR3 loop is CASSVERGSNYGYTF. The CDR3 nucleotides read TGTGCCAGCAGCGTAGAACGCGGGTCTAACTATGGCTACACCTTC.

This clonotype was observed many times. This chain links TRBV12-3 or TRBV12-4 with TRBJ2-7; D is uncertain. CDR3 length equals 16 residues. V lost 5 bases, J lost 3 bases, and 20 bases lay in between. The CDR3 DNA sequence: TGTGCCAGCAGTCTCCCTCAATCACAGAGCAACTACGAGCAGTACTTC. As protein: CASSLPQSQSNYEQYF.

The rearrangement links TRBV7-2 to TRBJ2-3; TRBD1 matches at 7 bases. The trim removed 4 bases at V and 2 bases at J, leaving 6 bases unmatched. CDR3 size: 15 residues. Germline lookup yields CDR1 SGHTA and CDR2 FQGNSA. The CDR3 reads CASSSKTGPTDTQYF. The DNA for the CDR3 is TGTGCCAGCAGCTCCAAGACAGGGCCCACAGATACGCAGTATTTT.

The chain is built from TRBV5-1 and TRBJ2-2; 7 positions agree with TRBD1. V gave up 3 bases and J gave up 6 bases; unmatched junction bases: 11. The CDR3 loop spans 16 amino acids. Per germline, CDR1 SGHRS and CDR2 YFSETQ. CDR3 region: CASSWGDRVNAGELFF. The CDR3 nucleotides read TGCGCCAGCAGCTGGGGCGACAGGGTAAACGCCGGGGAGCTGTTTTTT. Combining the CDR3 with reference TRBV5-1 and TRBJ2-2 gives the whole variable domain KAGVTQTPRYLIKTRGQQVTLSCSPISGHRSVSWYQQTPGQGLQFLFEYFSETQRNKGNFPGRFSGRQFSNSRSEMNVSTLELGDSALYLCASSWGDRVNAGELFFGEGSRLTVL.

The chain is built from TRBV20-1 and TRBJ2-1; D is perhaps TRBD2 (5 bases). V was clipped by 3 bases and J by 7 bases, with 19 bases between them. Germline V gene data show CDR1 as DFQATT and CDR2 as SNEGSKA (reference sequence). The CDR3 contains 15 residues. CDR3 residues: CSASMRFRGNNEQFF. The CDR3 DNA reads TGCAGTGCTAGTATGAGGTTTCGAGGGAATAATGAGCAGTTCTTC.

The chain recombines TRBV5-1 with TRBJ2-2, with TRBD1 matching 7 bases. With V trimmed by 7 bases and J by 4 bases, 10 bases remained unmatched. The CDR3 is 15 amino acids. Germline V lookup: CDR1 SGHRS, CDR2 YFSETQ. The CDR3 nucleotides are TGCGCCAGCGGCCTACCGACAGGGAGCACCGGGGAGCTGTTTTTT. Its translation: CASGLPTGSTGELFF.

This clonotype appeared once. The chain carries TRBV18 and TRBJ2-5, with D uncertain. The V end was cut by 1 base, the J end by 2 bases, with 5 bases between. Per germline, CDR1 KGHSH and CDR2 LQKENI. CDR3 size: 13 residues. The CDR3: CASSPLQQETQYF. The CDR3 coding sequence is TGTGCCAGCTCACCACTACAGCAAGAGACCCAGTACTTC. The variable domain in full, completed from reference TRBV18 and TRBJ2-5, reads NAGVMQNPRHLVRRRGQEARLRCSPMKGHSHVYWYRQLPEEGLKFMVYLQKENIIDESGMPKERFSAEFPKEGPSILRIQQVVRGDSAAYFCASSPLQQETQYFGPGTRLLVL.

V and J are TRBV24-1 and TRBJ2-7; D possibly corresponds to TRBD2 (6 bases). This CDR3 region has 13 residues. Germline V gene data show CDR1 as KGHDR and CDR2 as SFDVKD. V was shortened by 4 bases and J by 4 bases, with 10 bases between the two germline ends. The CDR3: CATSDPGVYEQYF. CDR3 bases: TGTGCCACCAGTGACCCGGGGGTATACGAGCAGTACTTC.

This clonotype was counted at least ten times. The chain recombines TRBV5-1 with TRBJ1-4; tentatively, D is TRBD1 (5 bases). The CDR3 runs 16 residues. Germline V gene data show CDR1 as SGHRS and CDR2 as YFSETQ. V was cut by 0 bases and J by 6 bases, with 15 bases left in between. The CDR3 coding sequence is TGCGCCAGCAGCTTGGCAGTCGGGGCTTCTGATGAAAAACTGTTTTTT. Translation gives CASSLAVGASDEKLFF.

The chain employs TRBV20-1 and TRBJ1-1; a weak D match, TRBD1 (6 bases). Trimming stripped 5 bases from V and 3 bases from J, with 16 bases between. In germline, CDR1 is DFQATT, CDR2 SNEGSKA (reference sequence). This CDR3 contains 14 residues. The CDR3 loop is CSAVQDRFYTEAFF. The CDR3 nucleotides are TGCAGTGCTGTTCAAGACAGGTTTTACACTGAAGCTTTCTTT.

Here the CDR3 DNA reads TGTGCCAGCAGTCCCCAGGGGGCGGGCTATGAAAAACTGTTTTTT. It specifies CASSPQGAGYEKLFF. The chain combines TRBV6-1 with TRBJ1-4; 8 positions match TRBD1. In germline, CDR1 is MNHNS, CDR2 SASEGT. This CDR3 has 15 residues. V trimming: 5 bases; J trimming: 6 bases; junction bases outside the gene matches: 8.